The present TCR beta chain was sequenced within a study of Ad26.COV2.S vaccination and SARS-CoV-2 variants. About the research overall: Intramuscular Ad26.COV2.S doses were given once or twice, 56 days apart.

Treatment described: 15 to 20 received Ad26.COV2.S at low or high dose, single or two shots; about 5 received placebo; per-sample allocation not given. Samples analyzed were those drawn on day 63 after the first vaccine or placebo injection. The protocol was immunoSEQ multiplex PCR, while the TCRdb copy is restricted to in-frame clones and leaves out a portion. This sample has about 380,000 clones, with under 90% found just once. Whole-study findings and limits: Placebo recipients and vaccine recipients were similar in non-spike TCR breadth. Breadth and depth estimates from TCRs may understate total T cell responses.

The CDR3 is 11 residues long. In germline, CDR1 is SNHLY, CDR2 FYNNEI. The ends were cut back, 7 bases at V and 6 bases at J, with 9 bases in the middle. Remarks on this clone: Its antigen is currently unknown.

The sequence derives from a person aged 18-65 years who received the Ad26.COV2.S COVID-19 vaccine or a placebo. The rearrangement links TRBV2 to TRBJ1-1; D gene uncertain. The specimen was peripheral blood, collected in a trial of Ad26.COV2.S vaccine versus placebo. The CDR3 nucleotides are TGTGCCAGCAAAAAGGGTCCTGAAGCTTTCTTT. It specifies CASKKGPEAFF.